This T cell receptor (beta chain) was found in a study of memory CD4+ T cells and cytomegalovirus serostatus. The sort gate was single viable CD3+CD4+CD8-CD45RO+ cells for memory CD4+ T cells. Germline loops: CDR1 LNHDA, CDR2 SQIVND (reference sequence). Trimming pared 5 bases from V and 7 bases from J, leaving 9 bases between. The CDR3 runs to 13 residues. The data were produced by immunoSEQ multiplex PCR, yet TCRdb's version contains in-frame clones alone and is incomplete. Among 50,000 to 75,000 clones listed, more than 75% were seen once. The TCR was taken from an adult in good health and CMV-seronegative. The V gene is TRBV19, the J gene TRBJ1-6; a weak D match, TRBD1 (5 bases). Sequencing input: memory CD4+ T cells from blood. The CDR3 sequence: CASSRGNNSPLHF. The CDR3 region has the DNA TGTGCCAGTAGTCGGGGGAACAATTCACCCCTCCACTTT.